The T cell receptor beta chain described here comes from a study of blood T cell repertoires in COVID-19. Across the study: The cDNA or gDNA used as material had been derived from T cells, B-cell-depleted T cells, or PBMCs.

The V and J ends lost 4 bases and 2 bases, in that order; junction bases with no gene match: 4. Per germline, CDR1 SGHRS and CDR2 YFSETQ. The CDR3 runs to 16 residues. As processed by the authors: Reference gene primer amplification yielded estimated nucleated cell counts. Repertoires were generated with immunoSEQ multiplex PCR, while TCRdb's copy carries only in-frame clones and drops some. V and J calls and clone size are copied from that table; D and trimming were computed from the DNA. In the table there are 180,000 or so clones, about 82% of which are singletons. The sequencing sample was made of PBMCs or T cells enriched from blood (not recorded which). The rearrangement uses TRBV5-1 and TRBJ2-1; 12 bases match TRBD2. The TCR sequence derives from a man in his forties with acute COVID-19. The CDR3 region is CASSPWTSGTYNEQFF. The CDR3 DNA sequence: TGCGCCAGCAGCCCGTGGACTAGCGGGACCTACAATGAGCAGTTCTTC.